These T cell receptor beta chains were read from a single sample in a study of cytomegalovirus exposure and HLA in healthy donors. Assay used: immunoSEQ multiplex PCR; TCRdb lists only in-frame clones, some missing. The repertoire holds some 130,000 clones, with roughly four fifths as singletons. Material for sequencing was PBMCs. The receptors originated from a female donor in good health and CMV-seropositive. CDR3s include the opening cysteine and the closing phenylalanine or tryptophan. A D gene is named only where the DNA matches it firmly. A clone size is listed for some rows: how often the clone was seen (once, few, many), or a class if it is expanded.

D	V	size	J	DNA	CDR3
TRBD2	TRBV5-1	few	TRBJ2-1	TGCGCCAGCAGCTTTATAGCGGGAGTGAACAATGAGCAGTTCTTC	CASSFIAGVNNEQFF
TRBD1	TRBV5-1	NA	TRBJ2-3	TGCGCCAGCAGAGGACAGGGGGCCGTAGATACGCAGTATTTT	CASRGQGAVDTQYF
NA	TRBV5-4	NA	TRBJ1-1	TGTGCCAGCAGCTTGTGGCAGGGTTTCACTGAAGCTTTCTTT	CASSLWQGFTEAFF
NA	TRBV7-3	NA	TRBJ2-1	TGTGCCAGCAGCTTAGCGGGTGGGGGGTTCAATGAGCAGTTCTTC	CASSLAGGGFNEQFF
NA	TRBV5-5	few	TRBJ2-5	TGTGCCAGCAGCTTGTCGGGGATGGCGGAGACCCAGTACTTC	CASSLSGMAETQYF
NA	TRBV6-1	NA	TRBJ1-2	TGTGCCAGCAGTGATCCTCCGGGGGGCGGGGTCTATGGCTACACCTTC	CASSDPPGGGVYGYTF
TRBD1	TRBV2	NA	TRBJ2-2	TGTGCCAGCAGTGAAGACAGGGGGCGCACCGGGGAGCTGTTTTTT	CASSEDRGRTGELFF
TRBD2	TRBV7-9	NA	TRBJ2-2	TGTGCCAGCGGTCGGGAGGGGAACACCGGGGAGCTGTTTTTT	CASGREGNTGELFF
TRBD1	TRBV5-4	once	TRBJ2-5	TGTGCCAGCAGACGAGGACAGGAAGAGACCCAGTACTTC	CASRRGQEETQYF
TRBD1	TRBV19	NA	TRBJ1-5	TGTGCCAGTAGAAAACGGGGGGACAGGGGGCGAAATCAGCCCCAGCATTTT	CASRKRGDRGRNQPQHF
NA	TRBV18	NA	TRBJ1-2	TGTGCCAGCTCCCAAGGACACGACTATGGCTACACCTTC	CASSQGHDYGYTF
TRBD1	TRBV7-9	NA	TRBJ1-5	TGTGCCAGCAGCCACGGACAGGGCCAGCCCCAGCATTTT	CASSHGQGQPQHF
TRBD2	TRBV5-1	NA	TRBJ2-2	TGCGCCAGCAGCTTTCTAGCGGGAGCGGGCGGGGAGCTGTTTTTT	CASSFLAGAGGELFF
TRBD1	TRBV18	NA	TRBJ2-2	TGTGCCAGCGGGACAGGGACCGGGGAGCTGTTTTTT	CASGTGTGELFF
TRBD1	TRBV5-1	NA	TRBJ2-2	TGCGCCAGCAGTTGGGACAGGGGAGTCGCCGGGGAGCTGTTTTTT	CASSWDRGVAGELFF
TRBD2	TRBV5-6	few	TRBJ2-1	TGTGCCAGCAGCCGGCTAGCGGCAGTATACAATGAGCAGTTCTTC	CASSRLAAVYNEQFF
TRBD1	TRBV7-2	NA	TRBJ2-7	TGTGCCAGCAGCTTAGCGGGGACAGGGGGGGAGATTGAGCAGTACTTC	CASSLAGTGGEIEQYF
TRBD1	TRBV19	few	TRBJ1-5	TGTGCCAGTAGTATACCCGCCCGGACAGGGGAAGAAAGATATAGCAATCAGCCCCAGCATTTT	CASSIPARTGEERYSNQPQHF
NA	TRBV6-1	NA	TRBJ2-5	TGTGCCAGCAGTGACGGGGTAGGGTACATAGAGACCCAGTACTTC	CASSDGVGYIETQYF
NA	TRBV5-5	few	TRBJ2-7	TGTGCCAGCACTGAGGACATGGCAATCTACGAGCAGTACTTC	CASTEDMAIYEQYF
NA	TRBV7-2	NA	TRBJ2-1	TGTGCCAGCAGCAAACGGAGGGGCAATGAGCAGTTCTTC	CASSKRRGNEQFF
TRBD1	TRBV10-2	NA	TRBJ1-4	TGCGCCAGCAGTGAGCCCAGGACAGGGGCAACTAATGAAAAACTGTTTTTT	CASSEPRTGATNEKLFF
TRBD1	TRBV4-1	NA	TRBJ1-2	TGCGCCAGCAGCCAAGGGCAGGGGGTAGGGGGAGGTTCTAACTATGGCTACACCTTC	CASSQGQGVGGGSNYGYTF
TRBD1	TRBV7-9	NA	TRBJ1-6	TGTGCCAGCAGCTCCTCTTGGGGACAGGGGGATAATTCACCCCTCCACTTT	CASSSSWGQGDNSPLHF
NA	TRBV6-5	few	TRBJ1-1	TGTGCCAGCAGGGACTTAGGGCGGCAGAATGAAGCTTTCTTT	CASRDLGRQNEAFF
NA	TRBV29-1	few	TRBJ2-5	TGCAGCGTTGAGGGCCCACAGTACTTC	CSVEGPQYF
NA	TRBV12-2	NA	TRBJ2-7	TGTGCAAGTCGCTTAAGCGTGCTAGGACTAGCGGGAGAAACTAACGAGCAGTACTTC	CASRLSVLGLAGETNEQYF
NA	TRBV19	NA	TRBJ2-2	TGTGCCAGTAGCGGACAAACGAACACCGGGGAGCTGTTTTTT	CASSGQTNTGELFF
TRBD1	TRBV9	NA	TRBJ2-7	TGTGCCAGCAGCGTAGGTCCGGGACAGCGCTACGAGCAGTACTTC	CASSVGPGQRYEQYF
TRBD2	TRBV4-1	NA	TRBJ2-7	TGCGCCAGCAGCCAAGTCGGCGGGAGGGCCCACGAGCAGTACTTC	CASSQVGGRAHEQYF
TRBD2	TRBV13	NA	TRBJ2-7	TGTGCCAGCAGCCAGACTAGCGAGGGGATCTACGAGCAGTACTTC	CASSQTSEGIYEQYF
TRBD1	TRBV4-1	NA	TRBJ2-5	TGCGCCAGCAGCCAAGCAGGGGGCTTAGGTCCGTGGGAGACCCAGTACTTC	CASSQAGGLGPWETQYF
TRBD1	TRBV5-5	NA	TRBJ2-7	TGTGCCAGCAAAACGTCCGGGACAGGGACCTACGAGCAGTACTTC	CASKTSGTGTYEQYF
TRBD1	TRBV29-1	NA	TRBJ1-4	TGCAGCGTAGGCGGACAGGGGAGTACTAATGAAAAACTGTTTTTT	CSVGGQGSTNEKLFF
NA	TRBV9	NA	TRBJ2-7	TGTGCCAGCAGCCCACTCCTCACGGCCGGAGGCGAGCAGTACTTC	CASSPLLTAGGEQYF
TRBD1	TRBV19	NA	TRBJ1-4	TGTGCCAGTAACCAAGGGACAGGCGCAACTAATGAAAAACTGTTTTTT	CASNQGTGATNEKLFF
NA	TRBV7-9	NA	TRBJ1-1	TGTGCCAGCAGCTTAGGTGCAGGGCAAGGTGAAGCTTTCTTT	CASSLGAGQGEAFF
TRBD2	TRBV4-1	few	TRBJ2-7	TGCGCCAGCAGCCAAGGCCTAGCGGGGCCCTACGAGCAGTACTTC	CASSQGLAGPYEQYF
NA	TRBV7-8	NA	TRBJ1-4	TGTGCCAGCAGCCCCCGGGTCCAGTCTAATGAAAAACTGTTTTTT	CASSPRVQSNEKLFF
NA	TRBV7-2	NA	TRBJ2-5	TGTGCCAGCAGCTTAGGCTTGGCAGGGGTGAGACAAGAGACCCAGTACTTC	CASSLGLAGVRQETQYF
TRBD1	TRBV7-3	NA	TRBJ1-1	TGTGCCAGCAGATCCAGCGGGTTTTTCATGGGACAGGGTTGTACTGAAGCTTTCTTT	CASRSSGFFMGQGCTEAFF